A single sample gave rise to the 15 T cell receptor beta chains below, sequenced in a study of OX40 agonist ivuxolimab in advanced cancers. Here immunoSEQ multiplex PCR was the method, and the copy in TCRdb shows in-frame clones only, minus some. In the table there are about 100,000 clones, approximately 91% of which are singletons. This specimen consisted of CD4+ or CD8+ T cells sorted from blood, obtained in a trial of the OX40 agonist ivuxolimab. The receptors shown here come from an adult with an advanced solid tumor such as melanoma, head and neck, liver or kidney cancer.

CDR3 in amino acids: CASSPTGGETQYF. The CDR3 DNA is TGTGCCAGCAGCCCGACAGGGGGAGAGACCCAGTACTTC. The chain couples TRBV7-9 to TRBJ2-5, with TRBD1 matching 9 bases. The trim removed 5 bases at V and 4 bases at J, leaving 2 bases unmatched. There are 13 residues in the CDR3. Germline CDR1 SEHNR, CDR2 FQNEAQ (reference sequence).

The gene calls are TRBV6-5 and TRBJ1-1; D call uncertain. Per the germline V gene, CDR1 is MNHEY and CDR2 is SVGAGI. V lost 2 bases and J lost 4, with 11 bases in between. The CDR3 consists of 14 residues. CDR3 DNA sequence: TGTGCCAGCAGTTACCAAAGCTACAGCACTGAAGCTTTCTTT. Its translation is CASSYQSYSTEAFF.

V usage is TRBV5-1 and J usage is TRBJ2-3; D gene uncertain. Trimming took 3 bases from V and 1 from J, leaving 3 bases between them. The V gene's germline CDR1 is SGHRS and CDR2 YFSETQ. The length of the CDR3 is 12 residues. CDR3 loop: CASSYRTDTQYF. CDR3 nucleotide sequence: TGCGCCAGCAGCTATCGCACAGATACGCAGTATTTT. The whole variable domain, filled in from reference TRBV5-1 and TRBJ2-3, reads KAGVTQTPRYLIKTRGQQVTLSCSPISGHRSVSWYQQTPGQGLQFLFEYFSETQRNKGNFPGRFSGRQFSNSRSEMNVSTLELGDSALYLCASSYRTDTQYFGPGTRLTVL.

The V gene is TRBV7-8, the J gene TRBJ1-2, with D possibly being TRBD1 (5 bases). V was shortened by 0 bases and J by 7 bases, with 9 bases between the two germline ends. This CDR3 has 13 amino acids. CDR1 is SGHVS, CDR2 FQNEAQ, per germline. Written as DNA, the CDR3 is TGTGCCAGCAGCTTAGCTAATCAGGGTGGCTACACCTTC. Its protein product is CASSLANQGGYTF.

This clone was picked up one time. The chain joins TRBV19 to TRBJ2-7; 9 nucleotides match TRBD2. The CDR3 spans 16 residues. Germline lookup yields CDR1 LNHDA and CDR2 SQIVND (reference sequence). V shed 1 base, J shed 3 bases, and the junction held 7 bases outside the gene matches. The CDR3 DNA sequence: TGTGCCAGTAGTATAGCAGCTAGCGGGAAGATCTACGAGCAGTACTTC. This translates into CASSIAASGKIYEQYF.

The rearrangement joins TRBV5-1 to TRBJ1-2; 8 positions agree with TRBD1. The CDR3 is made up of 14 amino acids. CDR1 and CDR2 (germline): SGHRS, YFSETQ. V gave up 4 bases and J gave up 4 bases; unmatched junction bases: 6. The CDR3 bases are TGCGCCAGCAGCAACCGGGACAGGCTCTATGGCTACACCTTC. Translated, it gives CASSNRDRLYGYTF.

The rearrangement joins TRBV29-1 to TRBJ2-2, with a possible D match to TRBD1 (5 bases). Germline V gene lookup returns CDR1 SQVTM and CDR2 ANQGSEA. The CDR3 contains 11 residues. V lost 7 bases and J 6 bases, leaving 9 bases between the germline ends. In DNA, the CDR3 is TGCAGCGCCAGGGTGTCCGGGGAGCTGTTTTTT. Translating it yields CSARVSGELFF.

The gene calls are TRBV5-1 and TRBJ2-5; D remains ambiguous. The V gene's germline CDR1 is SGHRS and CDR2 YFSETQ. Between the trimmed V and J ends, which lost 0 bases and 0 bases, there was a span of 9 bases. The CDR3 is 15 residues long. The CDR3 bases are TGCGCCAGCAGCTTGGGACCTCGAAACCAAGAGACCCAGTACTTC. Protein: CASSLGPRNQETQYF.

The chain uses TRBV7-9 and TRBJ2-3, with TRBD2 matching over 10 bases. The CDR3 extends over 15 amino acids. Germline V gives CDR1 SEHNR, CDR2 FQNEAQ (reference sequence). V trimming: 5 bases; J trimming: 2 bases; junction bases outside the gene matches: 4. The chain's CDR3 is CASSRGLAATDTQYF. In DNA, the CDR3 is TGTGCCAGCAGCAGAGGACTAGCGGCCACAGATACGCAGTATTTT.

This clone appeared a single time. The V and J genes are TRBV5-6 and TRBJ1-1; no definite D call. The ends were cut back, 0 bases at V and 6 bases at J, with 9 bases in the middle. Germline lookup yields CDR1 SGHDT and CDR2 YYEEEE. There are 13 residues in the CDR3. The CDR3 DNA sequence: TGTGCCAGCAGCTTGGAAAAGAGGGCTGAAGCTTTCTTT. As protein: CASSLEKRAEAFF.

This rearrangement joins TRBV29-1 to TRBJ2-7; possibly TRBD1 or TRBD2 for D (5 bases each). CDR1 is SQVTM, CDR2 ANQGSEA, per germline. V lost 4 bases and J lost 6, with 16 bases in between. The CDR3 is made up of 13 amino acids. The CDR3 spells CSVAAGAPLEQYF. The CDR3 coding sequence is TGCAGCGTTGCGGCCGGGGCCCCTCTCGAGCAGTACTTC.

The chain joins TRBV5-1 to TRBJ1-2; the D is unclear. Per germline, CDR1 SGHRS and CDR2 YFSETQ. Trimming left V 0 bases short and J 4 bases short, with 13 bases between. CDR3 length equals 15 residues. CDR3 loop: CASSLGPGNPYGYTF. For the CDR3, the DNA is TGCGCCAGCAGCTTGGGGCCAGGTAATCCCTATGGCTACACCTTC.

The chain couples TRBV7-8 to TRBJ2-6; D is possibly TRBD1 or TRBD2 (5 bases each). The CDR3 runs to 15 residues. The V gene lost 5 bases and the J gene lost 4 bases, with 12 bases spanning the gap. Germline V gene data show CDR1 as SGHVS and CDR2 as FQNEAQ. The DNA of the CDR3 is TGTGCCAGCAGCGTCGGGGCCCCCGGGGCCAACGTCCTGACTTTC. It specifies CASSVGAPGANVLTF. Variable domain in full (rest from reference TRBV7-8 and TRBJ2-6): GAGVSQSPRYKVAKRGQDVALRCDPISGHVSLFWYQQALGQGPEFLTYFQNEAQLDKSGLPSDRFFAERPEGSVSTLKIQRTQQEDSAVYLCASSVGAPGANVLTFGAGSRLTVL.

The rearrangement links TRBV9 to TRBJ1-1; D call uncertain. Germline CDR1 SGDLS, CDR2 YYNGEE. The CDR3 totals 13 residues. The ends were cut back, 4 bases at V and 1 base at J, with 8 bases in the middle. For the CDR3, the DNA is TGTGCCAGCAGCTTTGGGCAGAACACTGAAGCTTTCTTT. Translation gives CASSFGQNTEAFF.

J is TRBJ1-1 and V is TRBV11-1; D is perhaps TRBD1 (5 bases). CDR1 and CDR2 (germline): SGHAT, FQDESV (reference sequence). The CDR3 contains 13 residues. V was trimmed by 1 base and J by 4 bases, leaving 7 bases between them. The chain's CDR3 is CASSLVTGTEAFF. In nucleotides, the CDR3 is TGTGCCAGCAGCTTAGTTACAGGCACTGAAGCTTTCTTT.